This T cell receptor beta chain was captured by sequencing in a study of blood T cell repertoires in COVID-19 (dated by TCRdb to the early 2020s). About the investigation overall: Collaborator samples came from the United States, Italy and Spain and covered acute and convalescent phases of COVID-19. The material from the prospective study consisted of cDNA or gDNA derived from T cells, B-cell-depleted T cells, or PBMCs. Deeply sampled blood TCRbeta repertoires from subjects exposed to, actively infected with, or recovered from COVID-19 were included in the dataset. The repertoires were released in a freely available public database intended as a resource for research on the immune response to SARS-CoV-2. Samples were obtained from the ongoing ImmuneRACE study (first 160 participants) and from over a thousand subjects provided by 6 global collaborators. Sample metadata almost always included a de-identified subject ID, COVID-19 status, age in years and sex. Where available, HLA class I and class II types were obtained from metadata supplied by the sample provider rather than from assay-based typing.

The junction carries 8 bases between V and J, which are trimmed by 4 bases and 2 bases respectively. The CDR3 runs 13 amino acids, cysteine and phenylalanine included. Only CDR3 DNA is held: 39 bases, read in frame from base 1. Per the germline V gene, SGHVS is the CDR1 and FNYEAQ is the CDR2. Turning to this clone: The target of this receptor is not known. The record has no base qualities; no much larger clone is one base away.

One collaborating source in Seattle enrolled patients during active infection and followed them longitudinally through the course of disease. Each collaborating institution followed its own protocols to collect whole blood in K2EDTA tubes. For TCRbeta analysis, collaborator samples were shipped as frozen whole blood, as isolated PBMCs, or as DNA extracted from either sample type. The immunoSEQ Assay, a bias-controlled multiplex PCR, was used to amplify TCRbeta CDR3 regions from genomic DNA. The original pipeline was this. The number of nucleated cells in each sample was estimated by amplification of reference gene primers within the assay. To quantify the absolute abundance of each unique TCRbeta CDR3 rearrangement, sequence reads were collapsed and filtered. For each sample, productive Simpson clonality was calculated as the square root of Simpson's diversity index over productive rearrangements. What TCRdb holds here is the immuneACCESS table cut down to in-frame rearrangements. Part of the clones is not present; checked against another copy, under half of the missing clones reflect an unresolved V gene, and the others are unexplained. V and J calls and clone size are as listed in that table; D and trimming were resolved from the DNA. In all, the sample holds approximately 400,000 clones, and 88% of those were seen once. The ten largest clones add up to over 9.5% of the sample.

What the authors observed across the whole study: Clinical and demographic metadata were provided uncurated, with the amount varying by source and participant.

This receptor chain uses TRBV7-6 and TRBJ1-1; a confident D gene designation cannot be given. Sequenced sample: peripheral blood. This clonotype originated in a woman in her forties or fifties with COVID-19, enrolled during active disease. CDR3 reads: CASSSNINTEAFF. Read as DNA, the sequence is TGTGCCAGCAGCTCAAACATAAACACTGAAGCTTTCTTT.